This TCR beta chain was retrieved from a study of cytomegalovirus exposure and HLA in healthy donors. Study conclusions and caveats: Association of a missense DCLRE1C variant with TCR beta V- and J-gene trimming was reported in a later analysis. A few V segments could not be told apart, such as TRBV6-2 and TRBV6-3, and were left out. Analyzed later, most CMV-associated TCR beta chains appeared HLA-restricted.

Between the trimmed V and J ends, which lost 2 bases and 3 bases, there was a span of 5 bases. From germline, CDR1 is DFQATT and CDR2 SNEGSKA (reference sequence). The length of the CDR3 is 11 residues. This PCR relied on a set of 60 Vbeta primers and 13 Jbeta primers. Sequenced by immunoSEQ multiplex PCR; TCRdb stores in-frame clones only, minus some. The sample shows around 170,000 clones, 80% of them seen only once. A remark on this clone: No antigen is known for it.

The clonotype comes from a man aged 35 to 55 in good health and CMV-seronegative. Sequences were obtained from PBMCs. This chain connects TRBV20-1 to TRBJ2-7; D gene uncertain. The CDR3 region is CSARQVYEQYF. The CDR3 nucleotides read TGCAGTGCTAGACAGGTCTACGAGCAGTACTTC.